This T cell receptor beta chain was observed in a study of Ad26.COV2.S vaccination and SARS-CoV-2 variants. About the study: Among those in the COV1001 Ad26.COV2.S trial arm was the donor.

Measured with immunoSEQ multiplex PCR; TCRdb has only the in-frame clones, and not every one. In the table there are fewer than 800,000 clones, roughly 90% of which are singletons. The germline V and J ends were trimmed by 4 bases and 12 bases, with 10 bases remaining between them. Germline V gene lookup returns CDR1 SNHLY and CDR2 FYNNEI. The CDR3 contains 10 residues. Treatment reported: some 20 received Ad26.COV2.S at low or high dose, single or two shots; roughly five received placebo; per-sample allocation not given. The samples date from day 63 after the first vaccine or placebo injection. The input for sequencing was peripheral blood, taken in a trial of Ad26.COV2.S vaccine versus placebo. This TCR came from a person between 18 and 59 years old who received the Ad26.COV2.S COVID-19 vaccine or a placebo. The rearrangement joins TRBV2 to TRBJ2-7; D is possibly TRBD2 (5 bases). The CDR3 DNA follows: TGTGCCAGCAGTGTGGTAGCGCCGTACTTC. As protein: CASSVVAPYF.